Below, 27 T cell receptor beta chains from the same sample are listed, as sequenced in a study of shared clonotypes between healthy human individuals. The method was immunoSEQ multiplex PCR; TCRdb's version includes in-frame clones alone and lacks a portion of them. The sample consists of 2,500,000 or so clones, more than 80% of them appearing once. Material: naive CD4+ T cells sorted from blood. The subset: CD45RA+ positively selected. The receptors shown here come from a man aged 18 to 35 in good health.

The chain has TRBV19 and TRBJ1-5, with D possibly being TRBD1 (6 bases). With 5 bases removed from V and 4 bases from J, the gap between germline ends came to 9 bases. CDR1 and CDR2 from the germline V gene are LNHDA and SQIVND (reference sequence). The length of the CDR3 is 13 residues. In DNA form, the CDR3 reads TGTGCCAGTAGTCGACAGGTAAATCAGCCCCAGCATTTT. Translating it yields CASSRQVNQPQHF.

CDR3 sequence: CASTYQGRYEQYF. In DNA form, the CDR3 reads TGTGCCAGCACCTATCAGGGGCGGTACGAGCAGTACTTC. The chain combines TRBV25-1 with TRBJ2-7, with D possibly being TRBD1 (6 bases). CDR1 and CDR2 (germline): MGHDK, SYGVNS. The V end lost 7 bases, the J end lost 4 bases, and 14 bases lay between the germline ends. The CDR3 is 13 amino acids.

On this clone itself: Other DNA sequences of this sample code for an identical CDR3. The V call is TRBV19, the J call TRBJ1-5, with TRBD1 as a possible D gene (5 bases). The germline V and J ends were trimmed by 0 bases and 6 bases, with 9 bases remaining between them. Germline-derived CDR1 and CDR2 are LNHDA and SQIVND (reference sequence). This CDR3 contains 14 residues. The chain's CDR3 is CASSIEGLGQPQHF. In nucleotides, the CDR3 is TGTGCCAGTAGTATAGAGGGGCTTGGTCAGCCCCAGCATTTT.

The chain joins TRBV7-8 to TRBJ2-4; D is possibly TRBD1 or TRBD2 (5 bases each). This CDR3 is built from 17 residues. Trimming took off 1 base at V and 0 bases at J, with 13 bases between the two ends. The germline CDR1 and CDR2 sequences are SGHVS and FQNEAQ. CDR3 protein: CASSLGGTSLAKNIQYF. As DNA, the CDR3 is TGTGCCAGCAGCTTAGGGGGGACGTCGCTAGCCAAAAACATTCAGTACTTC.

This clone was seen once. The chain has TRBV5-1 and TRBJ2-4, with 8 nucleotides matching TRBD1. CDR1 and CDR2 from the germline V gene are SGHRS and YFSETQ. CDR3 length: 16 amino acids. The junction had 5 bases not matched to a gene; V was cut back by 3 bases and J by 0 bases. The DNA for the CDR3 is TGCGCCAGCAGCTATGGACAGGGTTTAGCCAAAAACATTCAGTACTTC. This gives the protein CASSYGQGLAKNIQYF.

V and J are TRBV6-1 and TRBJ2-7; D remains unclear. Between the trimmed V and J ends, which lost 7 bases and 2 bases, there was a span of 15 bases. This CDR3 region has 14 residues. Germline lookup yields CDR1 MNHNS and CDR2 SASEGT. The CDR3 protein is CASTHTSGAYEQYF. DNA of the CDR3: TGTGCCAGCACCCACACCTCGGGCGCCTACGAGCAGTACTTC.

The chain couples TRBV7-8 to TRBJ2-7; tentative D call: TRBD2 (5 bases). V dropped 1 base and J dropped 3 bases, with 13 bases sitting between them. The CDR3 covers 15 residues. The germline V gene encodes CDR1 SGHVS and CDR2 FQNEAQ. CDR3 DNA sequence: TGTGCCAGCAGCTTAGTCGGCGAGGGCCACTACGAGCAGTACTTC. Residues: CASSLVGEGHYEQYF. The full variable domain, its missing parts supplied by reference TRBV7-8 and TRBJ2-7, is GAGVSQSPRYKVAKRGQDVALRCDPISGHVSLFWYQQALGQGPEFLTYFQNEAQLDKSGLPSDRFFAERPEGSVSTLKIQRTQQEDSAVYLCASSLVGEGHYEQYFGPGTRLTVT.

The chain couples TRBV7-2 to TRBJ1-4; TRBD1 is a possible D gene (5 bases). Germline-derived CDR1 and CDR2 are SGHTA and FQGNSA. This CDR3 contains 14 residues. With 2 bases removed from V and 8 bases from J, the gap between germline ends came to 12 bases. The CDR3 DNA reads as TGTGCCAGCAGCTTATGGGGGAAGGAAGAAAAACTGTTTTTT. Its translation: CASSLWGKEEKLFF.

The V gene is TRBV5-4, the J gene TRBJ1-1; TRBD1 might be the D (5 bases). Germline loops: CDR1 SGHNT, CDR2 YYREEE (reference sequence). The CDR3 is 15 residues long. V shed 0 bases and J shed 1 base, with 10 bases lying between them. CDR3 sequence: CASSLAPGGNTEAFF. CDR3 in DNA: TGTGCCAGCAGCTTGGCGCCGGGGGGGAACACTGAAGCTTTCTTT.

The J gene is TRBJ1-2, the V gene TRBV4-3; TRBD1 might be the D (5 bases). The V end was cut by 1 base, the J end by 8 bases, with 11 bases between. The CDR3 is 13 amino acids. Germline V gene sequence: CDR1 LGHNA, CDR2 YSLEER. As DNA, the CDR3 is TGCGCCAGCAGCCAAGTTTACGGGGACGGCTACACCTTC. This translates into CASSQVYGDGYTF.

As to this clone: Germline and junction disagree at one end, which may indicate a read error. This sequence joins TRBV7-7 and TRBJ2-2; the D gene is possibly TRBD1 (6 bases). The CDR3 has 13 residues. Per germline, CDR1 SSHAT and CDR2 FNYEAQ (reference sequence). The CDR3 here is CASSSGDTGELFF. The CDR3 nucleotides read TGTGCTAGCAGCTCAGGGGATACCGGGGAGCTGTTTTTT. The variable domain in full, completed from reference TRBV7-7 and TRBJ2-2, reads GAGVSQSPRYKVTKRGQDVTLRCDPISSHATLYWYQQALGQGPEFLTYFNYEAQPDKSGLPSDRFSAERPEGSISTLTIQRTEQRDSAMYRCASSSGDTGELFFGEGSRLTVL.

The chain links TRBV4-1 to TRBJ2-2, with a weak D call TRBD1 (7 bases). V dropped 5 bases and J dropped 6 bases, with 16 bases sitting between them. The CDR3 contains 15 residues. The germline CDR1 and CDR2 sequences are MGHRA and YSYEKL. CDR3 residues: CASSYADRDSGELFF. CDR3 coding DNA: TGCGCCAGCAGCTACGCCGACAGGGACTCCGGGGAGCTGTTTTTT.

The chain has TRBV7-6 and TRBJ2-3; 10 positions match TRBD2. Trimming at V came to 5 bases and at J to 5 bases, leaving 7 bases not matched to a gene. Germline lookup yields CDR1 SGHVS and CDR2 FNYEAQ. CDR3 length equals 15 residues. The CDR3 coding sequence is TGTGCCAGCAGCCTTTGGCCTAGCGGGGGAGATACGCAGTATTTT. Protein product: CASSLWPSGGDTQYF.

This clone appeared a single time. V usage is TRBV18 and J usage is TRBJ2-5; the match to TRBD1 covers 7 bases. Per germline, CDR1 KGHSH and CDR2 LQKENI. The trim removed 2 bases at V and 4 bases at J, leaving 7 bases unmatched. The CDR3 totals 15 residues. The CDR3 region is CASSPGGRGSETQYF. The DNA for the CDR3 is TGTGCCAGCTCACCAGGTGGCAGGGGGTCAGAGACCCAGTACTTC.

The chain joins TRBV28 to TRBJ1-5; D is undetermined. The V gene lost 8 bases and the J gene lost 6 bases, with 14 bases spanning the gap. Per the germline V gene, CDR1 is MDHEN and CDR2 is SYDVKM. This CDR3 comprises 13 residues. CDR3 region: CASGLRVGQPQHF. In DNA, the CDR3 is TGTGCCAGCGGCCTTAGGGTCGGTCAGCCCCAGCATTTT.

In DNA form, the CDR3 reads TGCGCCAGCAGCTTGGCCCAATCTAACTATGGCTACACCTTC. It encodes CASSLAQSNYGYTF. V usage is TRBV5-1 and J usage is TRBJ1-2; no clear D gene. The CDR3 is 14 residues long. V was cut by 0 bases and J by 0 bases, with 6 bases left in between. CDR1 and CDR2 (germline): SGHRS, YFSETQ. The full variable domain, completed using reference TRBV5-1 and TRBJ1-2, is KAGVTQTPRYLIKTRGQQVTLSCSPISGHRSVSWYQQTPGQGLQFLFEYFSETQRNKGNFPGRFSGRQFSNSRSEMNVSTLELGDSALYLCASSLAQSNYGYTFGSGTRLTVV.

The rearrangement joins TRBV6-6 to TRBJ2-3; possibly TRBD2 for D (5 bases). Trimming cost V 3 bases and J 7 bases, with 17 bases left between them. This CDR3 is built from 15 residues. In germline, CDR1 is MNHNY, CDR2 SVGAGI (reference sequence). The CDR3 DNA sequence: TGTGCCAGCAGTTATGACGGGGTAGGCCTGAATACGCAGTATTTT. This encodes CASSYDGVGLNTQYF.

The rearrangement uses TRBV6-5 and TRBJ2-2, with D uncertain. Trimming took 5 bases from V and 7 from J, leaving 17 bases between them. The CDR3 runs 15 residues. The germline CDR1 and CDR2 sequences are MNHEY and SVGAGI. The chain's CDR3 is CASSPRILTRGELFF. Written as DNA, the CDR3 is TGTGCCAGCAGTCCAAGGATTCTGACCCGCGGGGAGCTGTTTTTT.

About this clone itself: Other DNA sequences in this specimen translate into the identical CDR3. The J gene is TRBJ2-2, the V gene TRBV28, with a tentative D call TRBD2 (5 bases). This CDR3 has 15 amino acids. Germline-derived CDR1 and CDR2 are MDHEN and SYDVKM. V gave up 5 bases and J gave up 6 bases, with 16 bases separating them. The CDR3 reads CASSPVRVEAGELFF. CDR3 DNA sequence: TGTGCCAGCAGTCCAGTCAGAGTGGAGGCCGGGGAGCTGTTTTTT.

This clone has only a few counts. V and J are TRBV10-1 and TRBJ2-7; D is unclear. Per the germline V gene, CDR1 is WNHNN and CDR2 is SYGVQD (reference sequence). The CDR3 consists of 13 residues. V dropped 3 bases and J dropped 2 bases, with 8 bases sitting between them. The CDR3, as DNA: TGCGCCAGCAGTGAAGCCAGTACCTACGAGCAGTACTTC. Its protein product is CASSEASTYEQYF.

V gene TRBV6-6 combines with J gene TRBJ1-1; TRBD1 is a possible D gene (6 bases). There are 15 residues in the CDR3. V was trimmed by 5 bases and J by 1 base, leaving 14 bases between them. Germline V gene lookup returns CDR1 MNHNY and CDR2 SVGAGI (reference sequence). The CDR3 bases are TGTGCCAGCAGTCCCCCAGGGGTTCGGAACACTGAAGCTTTCTTT. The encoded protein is CASSPPGVRNTEAFF.

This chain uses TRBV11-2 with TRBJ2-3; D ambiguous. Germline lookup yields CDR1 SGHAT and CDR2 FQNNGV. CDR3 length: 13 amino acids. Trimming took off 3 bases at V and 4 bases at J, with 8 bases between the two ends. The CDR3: CASSFSEPDTQYF. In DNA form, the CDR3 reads TGTGCCAGCAGCTTTAGTGAACCAGATACGCAGTATTTT.

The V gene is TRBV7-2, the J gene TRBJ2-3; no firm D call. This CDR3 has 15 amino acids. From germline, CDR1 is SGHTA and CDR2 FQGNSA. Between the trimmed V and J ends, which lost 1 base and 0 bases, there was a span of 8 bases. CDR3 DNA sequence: TGTGCCAGCAGCTTAGTTACCTTTAGCACAGATACGCAGTATTTT. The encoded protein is CASSLVTFSTDTQYF.

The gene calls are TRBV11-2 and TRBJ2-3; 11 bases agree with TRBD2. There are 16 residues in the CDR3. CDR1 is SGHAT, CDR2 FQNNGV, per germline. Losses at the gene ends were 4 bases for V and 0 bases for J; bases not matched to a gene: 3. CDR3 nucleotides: TGTGCCAGCAGCTCGACTAGCGGGAAGAGCACAGATACGCAGTATTTT. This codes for CASSSTSGKSTDTQYF.

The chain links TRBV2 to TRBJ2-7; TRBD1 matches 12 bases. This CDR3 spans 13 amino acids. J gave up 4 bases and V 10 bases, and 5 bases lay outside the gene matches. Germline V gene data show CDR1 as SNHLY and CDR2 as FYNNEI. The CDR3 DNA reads TGTGCCACCTCGGGACAGGGGGCTTACGAGCAGTACTTC. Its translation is CATSGQGAYEQYF.

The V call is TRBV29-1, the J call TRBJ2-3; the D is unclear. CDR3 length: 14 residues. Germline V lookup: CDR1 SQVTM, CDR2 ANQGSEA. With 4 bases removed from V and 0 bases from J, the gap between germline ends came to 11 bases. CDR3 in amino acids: CSVVKWSSTDTQYF. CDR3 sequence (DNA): TGCAGCGTTGTGAAGTGGTCTAGCACAGATACGCAGTATTTT.

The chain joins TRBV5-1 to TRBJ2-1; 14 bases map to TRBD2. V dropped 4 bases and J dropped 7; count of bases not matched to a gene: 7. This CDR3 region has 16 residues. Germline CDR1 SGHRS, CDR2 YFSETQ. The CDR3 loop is CASSKGLAGVLNEQFF. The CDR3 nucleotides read TGCGCCAGCAGCAAGGGACTAGCGGGAGTATTAAATGAGCAGTTCTTC.